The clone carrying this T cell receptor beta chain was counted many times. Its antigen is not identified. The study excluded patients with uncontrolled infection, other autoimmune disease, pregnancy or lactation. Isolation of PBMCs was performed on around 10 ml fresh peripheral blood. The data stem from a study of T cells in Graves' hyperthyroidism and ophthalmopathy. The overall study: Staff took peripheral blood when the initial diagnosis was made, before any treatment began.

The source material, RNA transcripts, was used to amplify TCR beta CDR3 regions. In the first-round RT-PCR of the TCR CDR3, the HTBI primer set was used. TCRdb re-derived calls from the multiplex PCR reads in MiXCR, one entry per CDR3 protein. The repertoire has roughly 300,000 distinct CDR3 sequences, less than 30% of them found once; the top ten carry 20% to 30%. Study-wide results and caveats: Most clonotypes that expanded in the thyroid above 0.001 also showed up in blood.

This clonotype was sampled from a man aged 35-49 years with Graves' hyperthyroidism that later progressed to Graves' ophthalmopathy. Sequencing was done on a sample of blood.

For the CDR3, the DNA is TGTGCCTGGAGTGTACGGGTGGGTACTCAGCCCCAGCATTTT. This translates into CAWSVRVGTQPQHF. The chain links TRBV30 to TRBJ1-5; no clear D. This CDR3 region has 14 residues. CDR1 and CDR2 from the germline V gene are GTSNPN and SVGIG (reference sequence). The V end lost 0 bases, the J end lost 6 bases, and 12 bases lay between the germline ends.